One sample yielded the 23 T cell receptor beta chains listed below, sequenced in a study of blood T cell repertoires in COVID-19. Sequencing used immunoSEQ multiplex PCR; TCRdb keeps in-frame clones, though not all of them. The sample comprises about 400,000 clones, 70% to 90% of which are singletons, and roughly 1.4% rests with the top ten. Sample: peripheral blood. These receptors came from a woman under 40 with active or convalescent COVID-19.

There are a few counts of this clone. V and J are TRBV3-1 (or the pseudogene TRBV3-2) and TRBJ2-7; 9 nucleotides agree with TRBD1. Germline CDR1 reads LGHDT; CDR2 reads YNNKEL (reference sequence). The junction had 5 bases not matched to a gene; V was cut back by 1 base and J by 7 bases. The CDR3 spans 14 residues. The CDR3 loop reads CASSQAGQGTEQYF. CDR3 in DNA: TGTGCCAGCAGCCAAGCAGGACAGGGGACGGAGCAGTACTTC.

As concerns this clone: Other nucleotide sequences in the sample specify the same CDR3. The chain joins TRBV4-1 to TRBJ1-1, with D perhaps TRBD1 (6 bases). The CDR3 spans 16 residues. From germline, CDR1 is MGHRA and CDR2 YSYEKL. The V and J ends lost 1 base and 1 base respectively, with 13 bases between them. The CDR3 DNA is TGCGCCAGCAGCCAAGGACCTACAGGGACGAACACTGAAGCTTTCTTT. Protein sequence: CASSQGPTGTNTEAFF.

This chain connects TRBV6-5 to TRBJ1-2, with D maybe TRBD1 (6 bases). The germline gives CDR1 MNHEY, CDR2 SVGAGI. The V end was cut by 0 bases, the J end by 6 bases, with 11 bases between. The CDR3 is 14 amino acids. CDR3 sequence (DNA): TGTGCCAGCAGTTACTCTCGGGCAGGGGATGGCTACACCTTC. Protein product: CASSYSRAGDGYTF.

The J gene is TRBJ2-1, the V gene TRBV11-2; 9 positions agree with TRBD2. V gave up 2 bases and J gave up 3 bases; unmatched junction bases: 11. The CDR3 contains 18 residues. CDR1 is SGHAT, CDR2 FQNNGV, per germline. In DNA, the CDR3 is TGTGCCAGCAGCTTAAGGCTAGCGGGGACTTGGGACTACAATGAGCAGTTCTTC. This sequence encodes CASSLRLAGTWDYNEQFF.

The chain recombines TRBV5-4 with TRBJ2-5; no firm D call. Germline loops: CDR1 SGHNT, CDR2 YYREEE (reference sequence). The CDR3 runs to 12 residues. V was pared by 2 bases and J by 5 bases, with 7 bases between. CDR3 residues: CASSLVGETQYF. Here the CDR3 DNA reads TGTGCCAGCAGCTTAGTCGGGGAGACCCAGTACTTC. The full variable domain, with the rest looked up from reference TRBV5-4 and TRBJ2-5, is ETGVTQSPTHLIKTRGQQVTLRCSSQSGHNTVSWYQQALGQGPQFIFQYYREEENGRGNFPPRFSGLQFPNYSSELNVNALELDDSALYLCASSLVGETQYFGPGTRLLVL.

A remark on this clone: Within the sample, other DNA sequences also encode this same CDR3. The chain carries TRBV5-6 and TRBJ1-5, with no clear D. This CDR3 contains 14 residues. Germline loops: CDR1 SGHDT, CDR2 YYEEEE. Trimming shortened V by 0 bases and J by 3 bases, and 7 bases separated the two germline ends. The CDR3 DNA reads TGTGCCAGCAGCTTGGGCCAGTCCAATCAGCCCCAGCATTTT. Encoded protein: CASSLGQSNQPQHF.

V usage is TRBV4-2 and J usage is TRBJ2-2, with 12 bases fitting TRBD1. This CDR3 has 15 residues. CDR1 is LGHNA and CDR2 is YNFKEQ in the germline V gene. Trimming cost V 7 bases and J 5 bases; bases outside gene matches: 5. CDR3 DNA sequence: TGTGCCAGCACCGGGACAGGGGGCTGGACCGGGGAGCTGTTTTTT. This codes for CASTGTGGWTGELFF.

This clone was observed once. The chain combines TRBV12-3 or TRBV12-4 with TRBJ1-1, with D hard to call. Trimming removed 5 bases from V and 10 bases from J, with 11 bases in between. CDR3 size: 11 residues. CDR3 loop: CASSRAGGAFF. The CDR3, as DNA: TGTGCCAGCAGTCGGGCAGGAGGAGCTTTCTTT.

This clone was counted a single time. J is TRBJ2-5 and V is TRBV27; no definite D call. Trimming took 3 bases from V and 2 from J, leaving 7 bases between them. CDR3 size: 13 residues. From germline, CDR1 is MNHEY and CDR2 SMNVEV (reference sequence). The CDR3 DNA is TGTGCCAGCAGTTTGTCCCTACAAGAGACCCAGTACTTC. It is translated as CASSLSLQETQYF.

The rearrangement joins TRBV3-1 (or the pseudogene TRBV3-2) to TRBJ1-2; D may be TRBD1 (6 bases). CDR1 and CDR2 from the germline V gene are LGHDT and YNNKEL (reference sequence). Between the trimmed V and J ends, which lost 2 bases and 2 bases, there was a span of 12 bases. The CDR3 is made up of 15 amino acids. CDR3 amino acids: CASSQPRGGNYGYTF. CDR3 bases: TGTGCCAGCAGCCAACCTAGGGGGGGAAACTATGGCTACACCTTC.

The chain recombines TRBV29-1 with TRBJ2-1; 13 bases align to TRBD2. The V gene end was trimmed by 5 bases and the J gene end by 10 bases; junction bases not matched to a gene: 5. The CDR3 contains 13 residues. CDR1 and CDR2 (germline): SQVTM, ANQGSEA. DNA of the CDR3: TGCAGCGTTCCGGGACTAGCGGGACGGGAGCAGTTCTTC. It yields the protein CSVPGLAGREQFF.

The chain recombines TRBV7-9 with TRBJ2-7; D is unclear. The germline gives CDR1 SEHNR, CDR2 FQNEAQ (reference sequence). This CDR3 spans 15 amino acids. Trimming pared 3 bases from V and 0 bases from J, leaving 12 bases between. The CDR3 region has the DNA TGTGCCAGCAGCTTTGAAAATCCCAGCTCCTACGAGCAGTACTTC. It specifies CASSFENPSSYEQYF.

This clone was detected ten times or more. J is TRBJ2-1 and V is TRBV24-1, with D perhaps matching TRBD2 (7 bases). Trimming pared 3 bases from V and 1 base from J, leaving 15 bases between. Per germline, CDR1 KGHDR and CDR2 SFDVKD. CDR3 length: 17 amino acids. DNA for the CDR3: TGTGCCACCAGTGATGACCCCGGGGGGCGTTCCTACAATGAGCAGTTCTTC. This sequence encodes CATSDDPGGRSYNEQFF.

The chain has TRBV9 and TRBJ1-2; 7 bases agree with TRBD1. The CDR3 length is 12 residues. Germline CDR1 reads SGDLS; CDR2 reads YYNGEE. J gave up 8 bases and V 4 bases, and 5 bases lay outside the gene matches. Written as DNA, the CDR3 is TGTGCCAGCAGCACGCAGGGGGACGGCTACACCTTC. Its translation is CASSTQGDGYTF.

This clone has only one observation. The J gene is TRBJ2-7, the V gene TRBV27, with a tentative D call TRBD1 (6 bases). CDR1 MNHEY and CDR2 SMNVEV come from the germline V gene (reference sequence). V was clipped by 5 bases and J by 4 bases, with 15 bases between them. The CDR3 consists of 14 residues. CDR3 sequence reads: CASSNILGQYEQYF. The CDR3 DNA reads as TGTGCCAGCAGTAACATCCTCGGACAGTACGAGCAGTACTTC.

The chain couples TRBV30 to TRBJ1-1; perhaps TRBD1 as D (5 bases). CDR3 length: 14 residues. Trimming shortened V by 4 bases and J by 4 bases, and 16 bases separated the two germline ends. Looked up from germline, CDR1 is GTSNPN and CDR2 is SVGIG (reference sequence). The CDR3 is CAWTQKTEITEAFF. The CDR3 DNA is TGTGCCTGGACCCAAAAGACAGAAATCACTGAAGCTTTCTTT. The entire variable domain, with the rest obtained from reference TRBV30 and TRBJ1-1, is as follows: SQTIHQWPATLVQPVGSPLSLECTVEGTSNPNLYWYRQAAGRGLQLLFYSVGIGQISSEVPQNLSASRPQDRQFILSSKKLLLSDSGFYLCAWTQKTEITEAFFGQGTRLTVV.

The V and J genes are TRBV2 and TRBJ1-1, with 8 bases matching TRBD1. Germline CDR1 SNHLY, CDR2 FYNNEI. J lost 1 base, V lost 4 bases, and 5 bases had no gene match. This CDR3 contains 15 residues. The chain's CDR3 is CASSVQGARNTEAFF. CDR3 DNA sequence: TGTGCCAGCAGTGTGCAGGGGGCAAGGAACACTGAAGCTTTCTTT.

The rearrangement joins TRBV21-1 to TRBJ1-6. TRBV21-1 is an annotated pseudogene. The CDR3 has 14 residues. CDR3 in DNA: TGTGCCAGCAGCAAATTAAGCCGGTATTCACCCCTCCACTTT. This gives the protein CASSKLSRYSPLHF.

V and J are TRBV27 and TRBJ2-2, with 11 bases identical to TRBD1. Germline values: CDR1 MNHEY, CDR2 SMNVEV (reference sequence). This CDR3 comprises 16 residues. V shed 5 bases and J 4 bases; nucleotides not matched to a gene: 6. The CDR3 DNA is TGTGCCAGCAGTACGGACAGGGGGCTTTTCACCGGGGAGCTGTTTTTT. As protein: CASSTDRGLFTGELFF.

This chain connects TRBV5-6 to TRBJ2-1; 11 bases agree with TRBD2. This CDR3 has 15 residues. Germline V gives CDR1 SGHDT, CDR2 YYEEEE. J was trimmed by 7 bases and V by 3 bases; bases with no gene match: 6. The CDR3 reads CASSSPSGRRNEQFF. CDR3 sequence (DNA): TGTGCCAGCAGCTCGCCTAGCGGGAGGCGGAATGAGCAGTTCTTC.

The chain uses TRBV2 and TRBJ1-2; 8 positions match TRBD1. After removal of 5 bases from V and 0 bases from J, the junction contained 5 bases not matched to a gene. The CDR3 has 15 amino acids. CDR1 is SNHLY and CDR2 is FYNNEI in the germline V gene. The CDR3 DNA is TGTGCCAGCAGTACCCGACAGGGGACTAACTATGGCTACACCTTC. It translates to CASSTRQGTNYGYTF.

The chain couples TRBV4-1 to TRBJ2-2; D may be TRBD1 (5 bases). The germline CDR1 and CDR2 sequences are MGHRA and YSYEKL. Trimming shortened V by 4 bases and J by 0 bases, and 12 bases separated the two germline ends. The CDR3 covers 16 residues. The CDR3 DNA follows: TGCGCCAGCAGCCCATTAGGGGCTACGAACACCGGGGAGCTGTTTTTT. Protein sequence: CASSPLGATNTGELFF.

The V gene is TRBV3-1 (or the pseudogene TRBV3-2), the J gene TRBJ2-7; 8 bases are a match to TRBD2. The CDR3 consists of 16 residues. CDR1 is LGHDT, CDR2 YNNKEL, per germline (reference sequence). V shed 1 base, J shed 1 base, and the junction held 6 bases outside the gene matches. CDR3 sequence reads: CASSQAPGGPSYEQYF. The CDR3 DNA follows: TGTGCCAGCAGCCAAGCGCCGGGAGGGCCATCCTACGAGCAGTACTTC.